This T cell receptor beta chain was found in a study of blood T cell repertoires in COVID-19. Study-wide background: Researchers got acute and convalescent COVID-19 samples from the United States, Italy and Spain. PBMCs, B-cell-depleted T cells, or T cells provided the cDNA or gDNA that made up the material.

Trimming at V came to 7 bases and at J to 1 base, leaving 4 bases not matched to a gene. Germline loops: CDR1 KGHDR, CDR2 SFDVKD. This CDR3 is built from 14 residues. Clones were sequenced by immunoSEQ multiplex PCR, and TCRdb holds only the in-frame ones, with some missing. Among almost 250,000 clones listed, approximately 85% were seen once. Sequencing was performed on peripheral blood. The J gene is TRBJ2-7, the V gene TRBV24-1, with TRBD1 matching 9 bases. The clonotype was recovered from an elderly woman with COVID-19, enrolled during active disease. CDR3 sequence: CATRETGGSYEQYF. CDR3 sequence (DNA): TGTGCCACCAGAGAGACAGGGGGGTCCTACGAGCAGTACTTC.